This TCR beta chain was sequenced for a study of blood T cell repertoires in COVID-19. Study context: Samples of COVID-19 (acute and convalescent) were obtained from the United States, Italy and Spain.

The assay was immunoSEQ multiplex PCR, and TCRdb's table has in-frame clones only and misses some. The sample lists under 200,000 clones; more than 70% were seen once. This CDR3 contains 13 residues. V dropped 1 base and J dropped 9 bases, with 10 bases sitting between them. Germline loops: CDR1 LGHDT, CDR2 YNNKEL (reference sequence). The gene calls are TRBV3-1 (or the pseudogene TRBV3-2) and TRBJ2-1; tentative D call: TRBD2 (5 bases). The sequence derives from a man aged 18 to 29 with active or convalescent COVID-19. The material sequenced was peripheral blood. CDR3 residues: CASSQGRSLEQFF. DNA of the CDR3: TGTGCCAGCAGCCAAGGGAGGTCGCTTGAGCAGTTCTTC.